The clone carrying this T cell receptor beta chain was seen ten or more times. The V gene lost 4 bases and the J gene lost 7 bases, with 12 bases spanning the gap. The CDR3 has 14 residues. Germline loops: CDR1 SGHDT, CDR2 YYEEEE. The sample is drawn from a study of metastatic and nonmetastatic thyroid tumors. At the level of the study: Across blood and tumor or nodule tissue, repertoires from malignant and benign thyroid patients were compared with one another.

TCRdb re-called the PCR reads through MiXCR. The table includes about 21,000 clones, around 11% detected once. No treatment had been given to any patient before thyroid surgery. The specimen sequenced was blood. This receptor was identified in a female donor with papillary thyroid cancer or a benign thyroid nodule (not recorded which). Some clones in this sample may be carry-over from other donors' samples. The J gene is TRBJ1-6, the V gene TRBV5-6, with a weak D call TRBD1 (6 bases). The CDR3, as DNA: TGTGCCAGCAGCCTAGGACAGAGAAATTCACCCCTCCACTTT. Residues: CASSLGQRNSPLHF.